A selection of T cell receptor beta chains follows, all from one sample in a study of CD8 T cells in ankylosing spondylitis. MiXCR, applied by TCRdb to the 5' RACE reads, yields one record per CDR3 protein. The profile shows about 130,000 distinct CDR3 sequences, 7% to 10% of them singletons. Input material: blood, either unsorted or a sorted T cell fraction (not recorded which). The receptors here all came from a male donor with ankylosing spondylitis or in good health (not recorded which). Both conserved end residues are part of each CDR3. Each record gives: J gene, V gene, clone size, D gene, CDR3 protein, CDR3 DNA. The D gene is left open where the match is weak. Clone size, where shown, is once, few, many, or a class for clones that have expanded.

TRBJ2-3,TRBV20-1,-,-,CSARGSGTSTDTQYF,TGCAGTGCTAGAGGATCAGGTACTAGCACAGATACGCAGTATTTT
TRBJ2-1,TRBV5-5,few,-,CASSLGQQGSNEQFF,TGTGCCAGCAGCTTGGGCCAACAGGGTTCTAATGAGCAGTTCTTC
TRBJ2-1,TRBV20-1,many,TRBD2,CSARDYSGRVYNEQFF,TGCAGTGCTAGAGACTATAGCGGGAGGGTATACAATGAGCAGTTCTTC
TRBJ1-6,TRBV6-5,many,-,CASSYSSGFDNSPLHF,TGTGCCAGCAGTTACTCCTCGGGGTTCGATAATTCACCCCTCCACTTT
TRBJ2-7,TRBV6-1,few,-,CASSEAHRAYEQYF,TGTGCCAGCAGTGAAGCTCACAGAGCCTACGAGCAGTACTTC
TRBJ2-6,TRBV10-2,many,-,CASSEGSGANVLTF,TGCGCCAGCAGTGAGGGCTCTGGGGCCAACGTCCTGACTTTC
TRBJ2-1,TRBV6-2/TRBV6-3,many,-,CASSPGHRNWGYNEQFF,TGTGCCAGCAGCCCGGGACACCGGAACTGGGGATACAATGAGCAGTTCTTC
TRBJ2-2,TRBV4-3,many,TRBD2,CASSQATSGRVTGELFF,TGCGCCAGCAGCCAAGCGACTAGCGGGAGGGTTACCGGGGAGCTGTTTTTT
TRBJ2-1,TRBV5-6,many,-,CASSRSSHRGGNYNEQFF,TGTGCCAGCAGCCGCTCCTCTCACAGGGGGGGGAACTACAATGAGCAGTTCTTC
TRBJ2-7,TRBV5-1,medium-sized,-,CASSIGTRGVLDEQYF,TGCGCCAGCAGCATCGGGACGCGCGGAGTTTTGGACGAGCAGTACTTC
TRBJ2-7,TRBV20-1,many,-,CSASRPMKGEQYF,TGCAGTGCTAGTCGGCCTATGAAAGGCGAGCAGTACTTC
TRBJ1-5,TRBV7-2,few,TRBD1,CASSLHTSGTGNQPQHF,TGTGCCAGCAGCTTACACACATCCGGGACAGGCAATCAGCCCCAGCATTTT
TRBJ2-3,TRBV7-9,many,-,CASSPQGWDTQYF,TGTGCCAGCAGCCCCCAGGGGTGGGATACGCAGTATTTT
TRBJ2-2,TRBV6-5,many,TRBD2,CASSYSIGRGTGELFF,TGTGCCAGCAGTTACTCGATCGGGAGGGGCACCGGGGAGCTGTTTTTT
TRBJ2-2,TRBV2,few,TRBD2,CASSEWREISGELFF,TGTGCCAGCAGTGAATGGCGGGAGATCTCCGGGGAGCTGTTTTTT
TRBJ1-1,TRBV7-2,-,-,CASSLVGRNTEAFF,TGTGCCAGCAGCTTAGTGGGCAGGAACACTGAAGCTTTCTTT
TRBJ2-3,TRBV7-2,-,-,CASSLSHQRPDTQYF,TGTGCCAGCAGCTTAAGCCACCAACGACCAGATACTCAGTATTTT
TRBJ1-1,TRBV3-1,-,-,CASSQDSEAFF,TGTGCCAGCAGCCAAGATTCCGAAGCTTTCTTT
TRBJ2-7,TRBV13,many,TRBD2,CASSYSGSSDEQYF,TGTGCCAGCAGTTATAGCGGGAGTTCCGACGAGCAGTACTTC
TRBJ2-7,TRBV29-1,few,TRBD2,CSVTGEETSGRPLSYEQYF,TGCAGCGTAACGGGCGAGGAGACTAGCGGGAGGCCGCTCTCCTACGAGCAGTACTTC
TRBJ1-5,TRBV20-1,many,TRBD1,CSARGGQVNQPQHF,TGCAGTGCCCGAGGGGGACAGGTCAATCAGCCCCAGCATTTT
TRBJ2-2,TRBV3-1,many,TRBD1,CASSHRTGTGELFF,TGTGCCAGCAGCCATCGGACAGGGACCGGGGAGCTGTTTTTT
TRBJ1-1,TRBV5-1,many,TRBD1,CASSRSSGTGFFGRGKNTEAFF,TGCGCCAGCAGCCGAAGCTCGGGGACAGGGTTTTTCGGTCGGGGGAAGAACACTGAAGCTTTCTTT
TRBJ2-1,TRBV16,few,TRBD2,CASSQAGTSGSNNEQFF,TGTGCCAGCAGCCAAGCTGGGACTAGCGGGAGTAACAATGAGCAGTTCTTC
TRBJ1-5,TRBV20-1,many,TRBD1,CSATQGVVGQPQHF,TGCAGTGCCACGCAGGGGGTGGTCGGTCAGCCCCAGCATTTT
TRBJ1-6,TRBV12-3/TRBV12-4,-,-,CASRQVGAENSPLHF,TGTGCCAGTCGCCAAGTAGGGGCGGAGAATTCACCCCTCCACTTT
TRBJ2-7,TRBV12-3/TRBV12-4,few,-,CASRQDSLNGPRESYEQYF,TGTGCCAGCAGACAAGACAGCTTGAATGGACCCAGGGAATCCTACGAGCAGTACTTC
TRBJ2-5,TRBV6-5,many,TRBD1,CASSYTGQGGQETQYF,TGTGCCAGCAGTTACACAGGACAGGGAGGCCAAGAGACCCAGTACTTC
TRBJ2-4,TRBV4-2,-,-,CASSQDYSGNIQYF,TGTGCCAGCAGCCAAGACTATTCCGGGAACATTCAGTACTTC
TRBJ1-5,TRBV27,many,TRBD1,CASSFSGGRGPNQPQHF,TGTGCCAGCAGTTTTTCTGGGGGAAGGGGGCCCAATCAGCCCCAGCATTTT
TRBJ2-5,TRBV5-1,many,-,CASSLEGRNQETQYF,TGCGCCAGCAGCTTGGAAGGTAGAAACCAAGAGACCCAGTACTTC
TRBJ1-2,TRBV7-2,many,-,CASSSGTAYGYTF,TGTGCCAGCAGCTCAGGTACAGCTTATGGCTACACCTTC
TRBJ2-7,TRBV20-1,-,-,CSARDLKGNYEQYF,TGCAGTGCTAGAGATCTTAAGGGAAACTACGAGCAGTACTTC
TRBJ2-1,TRBV28,many,TRBD2,CAISPITSGTEQFF,TGTGCCATCAGCCCCATTACTAGCGGAACTGAGCAGTTCTTC
TRBJ1-2,TRBV5-6,few,-,CASSLDPGQGNYGYTF,TGTGCCAGCAGCTTGGATCCGGGGCAGGGGAACTATGGCTACACCTTC
TRBJ2-7,TRBV10-3,many,TRBD1,CAIRSRDRAEQYF,TGTGCCATCAGGAGCCGGGACAGGGCTGAGCAGTACTTC
TRBJ2-3,TRBV30,few,-,CAWRGWGFTDTQYF,TGTGCCTGGAGGGGGTGGGGGTTCACAGATACGCAGTATTTT
TRBJ2-7,TRBV27,few,-,CASSLSWVLSSYEQYF,TGTGCCAGCAGTTTATCCTGGGTCCTGAGCTCCTACGAGCAGTACTTC
TRBJ2-1,TRBV20-1,few,TRBD2,CSARDPSRFLAGVTSYNEQFF,TGCAGTGCTAGAGATCCCTCTCGATTTCTAGCGGGAGTTACCTCCTACAATGAGCAGTTCTTC
TRBJ1-3,TRBV4-2,many,-,CASSQEEGAGNTIYF,TGTGCCAGCAGCCAAGAGGAAGGGGCAGGAAACACCATATATTTT